One and the same sample provided the 10 T cell receptor beta chains below, sequenced in a study of spatial heterogeneity in lung cancer. Each CDR3 protein gets one entry after TCRdb re-called the 5' RACE reads with MiXCR. The table has under 40,000 distinct CDR3 sequences, more than 4.5% seen once. Stated time point: sample taken at primary tumor resection. This specimen was PBMCs, taken at surgery. The receptors stem from a female donor with early-stage non-small cell lung cancer.

This rearrangement joins TRBV2 to TRBJ2-6; a possible D gene is TRBD1 (5 bases). Germline values: CDR1 SNHLY, CDR2 FYNNEI. This CDR3 has 16 residues. Trimming shortened V by 5 bases and J by 0 bases, and 11 bases separated the two germline ends. CDR3 nucleotides: TGTGCCAGCAGTAGGGGTCCTCGCTCTGGGGCCAACGTCCTGACTTTC. The encoded protein is CASSRGPRSGANVLTF.

This clonotype has ten or more counts. The chain joins TRBV18 to TRBJ2-1; TRBD1 aligns across 12 bases. V lost 3 bases and J lost 7; bases outside the gene matches: 4. The germline gives CDR1 KGHSH, CDR2 LQKENI. The CDR3 runs to 15 residues. The CDR3 sequence: CASSPGQGAANEQFF. CDR3 bases: TGTGCCAGCTCACCGGGACAGGGGGCGGCAAATGAGCAGTTCTTC.

This clonotype was observed a few times. This chain uses TRBV4-3 with TRBJ1-6, with no clear D. Trimming took 6 bases from V and 9 from J, leaving 9 bases between them. Germline CDR1 reads LGHNA; CDR2 reads YSLEER. CDR3 length: 12 residues. The DNA of the CDR3 is TGCGCCAGCAGGCTGGGGAGTTCACCCCTCCACTTT. Protein sequence: CASRLGSSPLHF.

The chain carries TRBV15 and TRBJ1-1; no reliable D call. Germline V gene data show CDR1 as LNHNV and CDR2 as YYDKDF (reference sequence). This CDR3 region has 12 residues. Trimming cost V 6 bases and J 3 bases, with 8 bases left between them. The CDR3: CATSFADTEAFF. DNA for the CDR3: TGTGCCACCAGTTTCGCTGACACTGAAGCTTTCTTT.

This clonotype was seen at least ten times. The chain couples TRBV15 to TRBJ1-1, with D possibly TRBD1 on 6 matching bases. V dropped 7 bases and J dropped 1 base, with 10 bases sitting between them. This CDR3 has 13 residues. Germline V gene sequence: CDR1 LNHNV, CDR2 YYDKDF (reference sequence). The DNA for the CDR3 is TGTGCCACCACTATGGGACAGAACACTGAAGCTTTCTTT. It is translated as CATTMGQNTEAFF.

This clonotype is categorized as medium-sized. The V and J genes are TRBV7-8 and TRBJ1-1; D is possibly TRBD1 (5 bases). The V gene lost 2 bases and the J gene lost 0 bases, with 10 bases spanning the gap. The CDR3 length is 15 residues. Germline V lookup: CDR1 SGHVS, CDR2 FQNEAQ. Here the CDR3 DNA reads TGTGCCAGCAGCTTAATGGGACGGTTGAACACTGAAGCTTTCTTT. Translating it yields CASSLMGRLNTEAFF.

This clonotype was recorded a few times. The chain joins TRBV5-4 to TRBJ1-2; possible D gene TRBD1, 6 bases. There are 18 residues in the CDR3. The germline CDR1 and CDR2 sequences are SGHNT and YYREEE (reference sequence). V lost 0 bases, J lost 4 bases, and 22 bases lay in between. The DNA for the CDR3 is TGTGCCAGCAGCTTGGTATCGTACGGAGGGGGTAAAACCTATGGCTACACCTTC. Its protein product is CASSLVSYGGGKTYGYTF.

Ten or more counts support this clonotype. The rearrangement joins TRBV29-1 to TRBJ2-6; the D gene could be TRBD1 or TRBD2 (6 bases each). The CDR3 is made up of 15 amino acids. The germline V and J ends were trimmed by 5 bases and 4 bases, with 15 bases remaining between them. From germline, CDR1 is SQVTM and CDR2 ANQGSEA. The CDR3: CSVSLEGDGANVLTF. The CDR3 DNA follows: TGCAGCGTTTCTCTGGAGGGGGACGGGGCCAACGTCCTGACTTTC. Together with reference TRBV29-1 and TRBJ2-6, the CDR3 gives the full variable domain: SAVISQKPSRDICQRGTSLTIQCQVDSQVTMMFWYRQQPGQSLTLIATANQGSEATYESGFVIDKFPISRPNLTFSTLTVSNMSPEDSSIYLCSVSLEGDGANVLTFGAGSRLTVL.

The table lists this clonotype with many counts. V is TRBV12-3 or TRBV12-4 and J is TRBJ1-2, with D unclear. V lost 5 bases and J 4 bases, leaving 11 bases between the germline ends. This CDR3 spans 13 amino acids. CDR3 bases: TGTGCCAGCAGTGCCAGGCGCCTCTATGGCTACACCTTC. It yields the protein CASSARRLYGYTF.

This chain links TRBV6-4 with TRBJ1-4, with TRBD1 matching over 12 bases. The V gene end was trimmed by 6 bases and the J gene end by 8 bases; junction bases not matched to a gene: 34. From germline, CDR1 is MRHNA and CDR2 SNTAGT. The CDR3 extends over 24 amino acids. The CDR3, as DNA: TGTGCCAGCAGCCTCCTGCGATTCCCGCCGCACCGGGACAGGGGGCTGAGTTTCGGGGAAAAACTGTTTTTT. Its translation: CASSLLRFPPHRDRGLSFGEKLFF.